A single sample is the source of the 16 T cell receptor beta chains below, sequenced in a study of T cells expressing NK-cell markers. One entry per CDR3 protein, without DNA, is what TCRdb gives after re-calling the 5' RACE reads. This sample's table has 500,000 to 700,000 distinct CDR3 sequences. Sequenced input: blood T cells: a sorted CD56 or NKG2C T cell subset, CD4+ or CD8+ T cells, or bulk PBMC T cells (not recorded which). These receptors all come from a man aged 18-30 years in good health.

The CDR3 spells CSVSVGTARAGELFF. The chain joins TRBV29-1 to TRBJ2-2; checking the TCRdb D call of TRBD1 is not possible without DNA. The CDR3 spans 15 residues. Per the germline V gene, CDR1 is SQVTM and CDR2 is ANQGSEA.

CDR3 in amino acids: CAISQDRTNTEAFF. The genes are TRBV10-3 and TRBJ1-1; TCRdb names TRBD1, which stays unverified in the absence of DNA. CDR3 length: 14 amino acids. Germline CDR1 ENHRY, CDR2 SYGVKD.

The gene calls are TRBV29-1 and TRBJ2-3. The CDR3 loop spans 15 amino acids. Germline CDR1 and CDR2: SQVTM and ANQGSEA. CDR3 amino acids: CSADSGLGFTDTQYF.

J is TRBJ2-7 and V is TRBV5-1; TCRdb lists TRBD1, though no DNA is available to test this call. CDR3 length equals 14 residues. Germline lookup yields CDR1 SGHRS and CDR2 YFSETQ. The CDR3 protein is CASSEGQGYYEQYF.

V gene TRBV5-1 combines with J gene TRBJ2-4; TCRdb's D gene call, TRBD1, goes unchecked for lack of DNA. The CDR3 loop spans 14 amino acids. Germline CDR1 and CDR2: SGHRS and YFSETQ. The chain's CDR3 is CASFDRGRSNIQYF.

This CDR3 reads CSAPRQPQTTNEKLFF. The rearrangement uses TRBV20-1 and TRBJ1-4; without DNA, the TCRdb call of TRBD1 cannot be checked. Germline CDR1 reads DFQATT; CDR2 reads SNEGSKA (reference sequence). The CDR3 is 16 amino acids.

V and J are TRBV6-1 and TRBJ1-5; TCRdb calls TRBD1, which cannot be checked without DNA. The CDR3 is 16 residues long. Per germline, CDR1 MNHNS and CDR2 SASEGT. The CDR3 loop is CASSAWTGRSNQPQHF.

This chain connects TRBV11-2 to TRBJ1-5. CDR1 is SGHAT and CDR2 is FQNNGV in the germline V gene. CDR3 size: 15 residues. This CDR3 reads CASSLDVGVNQPQHF.

The chain combines TRBV5-1 with TRBJ2-3; the TRBD2 assignment by TCRdb is unverifiable without DNA. This CDR3 contains 17 residues. Germline values: CDR1 SGHRS, CDR2 YFSETQ. CDR3 in amino acids: CASSHIAGIPSTDTQYF.

CDR3 amino acids: CASSGHTYEETQYF. This rearrangement joins TRBV5-1 to TRBJ2-5. The germline CDR1 and CDR2 sequences are SGHRS and YFSETQ. The CDR3 is made up of 14 amino acids.

The chain employs TRBV11-2 and TRBJ2-1; TCRdb names TRBD2, which stays unverified in the absence of DNA. CDR1 is SGHAT, CDR2 FQNNGV, per germline. CDR3 length: 15 amino acids. CDR3 in amino acids: CASSFGTSGRDEQFF. Together with reference TRBV11-2 and TRBJ2-1, the CDR3 gives the full variable domain: EAGVAQSPRYKIIEKRQSVAFWCNPISGHATLYWYQQILGQGPKLLIQFQNNGVVDDSQLPKDRFSAERLKGVDSTLKIQPAKLEDSAVYLCASSFGTSGRDEQFFGPGTRLTVL.

The J gene is TRBJ2-1, the V gene TRBV7-2. This CDR3 region has 12 residues. The germline gives CDR1 SGHTA, CDR2 FQGNSA. CDR3 protein: CASSADSNEQFF.

The rearrangement joins TRBV5-5 to TRBJ1-1; with no DNA, the TCRdb D assignment of TRBD1 cannot be verified. Germline-derived CDR1 and CDR2 are SGHKS and YYEKEE (reference sequence). This CDR3 has 16 amino acids. CDR3 in amino acids: CASSPHLITGDTEAFF. The full variable domain, with the rest looked up from reference TRBV5-5 and TRBJ1-1, is DAGVTQSPTHLIKTRGQQVTLRCSPISGHKSVSWYQQVLGQGPQFIFQYYEKEERGRGNFPDRFSARQFPNYSSELNVNALLLGDSALYLCASSPHLITGDTEAFFGQGTRLTVV.

The gene calls are TRBV27 and TRBJ1-1; checking the TCRdb D call of TRBD1 is not possible without DNA. The CDR3 is 11 residues long. The germline V gene encodes CDR1 MNHEY and CDR2 SMNVEV (reference sequence). Here the CDR3 reads CASRQGADAFF.

V usage is TRBV5-1 and J usage is TRBJ2-1. Germline CDR1 is SGHRS and CDR2 is YFSETQ. CDR3 length: 17 residues. CDR3 sequence: CASSLDPAGATYNEQFF. The whole variable domain, filled in from reference TRBV5-1 and TRBJ2-1, reads KAGVTQTPRYLIKTRGQQVTLSCSPISGHRSVSWYQQTPGQGLQFLFEYFSETQRNKGNFPGRFSGRQFSNSRSEMNVSTLELGDSALYLCASSLDPAGATYNEQFFGPGTRLTVL.

The chain joins TRBV6-5 to TRBJ2-3. The CDR3 covers 12 residues. Germline values: CDR1 MNHEY, CDR2 SVGAGI. This CDR3 reads CASSRPWDTQYF.